A single sample gave rise to the 21 T cell receptor beta chains below, sequenced in a study of a mutant IDH1 vaccine in newly diagnosed glioma. The time point here: week 35, safety follow-up. Doses consisted of 300 ug of mutant IDH1 20-mer peptide each, paired with topical imiquimod. Measured with immunoSEQ multiplex PCR; TCRdb has only the in-frame clones, and not every one. Here the sample spans 31,000 or so clones, around 80% being singletons. No antigens are known for them. The specimen comprised PBMCs, sampled from a glioma patient whose treatment included an IDH1 peptide vaccine. Receptors were obtained from a woman aged 40 to 55 with glioma.

The chain carries TRBV4-1 and TRBJ1-1; no firm D call. V lost 0 bases and J lost 10, with 12 bases in between. Germline-derived CDR1 and CDR2 are MGHRA and YSYEKL. The CDR3 spans 13 residues. CDR3 bases: TGCGCCAGCAGCCAAGATCCTAGGGTAACAGCTTTCTTT. Its protein product is CASSQDPRVTAFF.

The chain's CDR3 is CASSGSGGKAGELFF. The CDR3 DNA is TGTGCCAGCAGCGGTAGCGGGGGGAAAGCCGGGGAGCTGTTTTTT. V usage is TRBV2 and J usage is TRBJ2-2; 10 nucleotides align to TRBD2. Germline lookup yields CDR1 SNHLY and CDR2 FYNNEI. The V and J ends lost 6 bases and 6 bases, in that order; junction bases with no gene match: 7. The CDR3 consists of 15 residues. Based on the CDR3 plus reference TRBV2 and TRBJ2-2, the full variable domain is EPEVTQTPSHQVTQMGQEVILRCVPISNHLYFYWYRQILGQKVEFLVSFYNNEISEKSEIFDDQFSVERPDGSNFTLKIRSTKLEDSAMYFCASSGSGGKAGELFFGEGSRLTVL.

The chain links TRBV9 to TRBJ2-3; maybe TRBD1 (6 bases). Germline CDR1 and CDR2: SGDLS and YYNGEE. The CDR3 runs to 17 residues. With 0 bases removed from V and 0 bases from J, the gap between germline ends came to 14 bases. CDR3 sequence reads: CASSVAPGQGSTDTQYF. CDR3 DNA: TGTGCCAGCAGCGTAGCCCCTGGGCAGGGGAGCACAGATACGCAGTATTTT.

The rearrangement links TRBV5-6 to TRBJ2-3; TRBD2 agrees at 10 bases. The trim removed 3 bases at V and 1 base at J, leaving 2 bases unmatched. Germline loops: CDR1 SGHDT, CDR2 YYEEEE. The CDR3 covers 15 residues. The DNA of the CDR3 is TGTGCCAGCAGCTCCGGGACTAGCGGCACAGATACGCAGTATTTT. Translated, it gives CASSSGTSGTDTQYF.

The chain combines TRBV7-9 with TRBJ1-5; no firm D call. Looked up from germline, CDR1 is SEHNR and CDR2 is FQNEAQ (reference sequence). The CDR3 is 14 amino acids. Trimming stripped 1 base from V and 7 bases from J, with 11 bases between. This CDR3 is CASSLGGPEQPQHF. In DNA form, the CDR3 reads TGTGCCAGCAGCTTAGGAGGCCCCGAACAGCCCCAGCATTTT.

This chain links TRBV5-8 with TRBJ2-3; tentatively, D is TRBD1 (6 bases). Trimming pared 5 bases from V and 0 bases from J, leaving 13 bases between. Germline-derived CDR1 and CDR2 are SGHTS and YDEGEE. The CDR3 runs 15 residues. The CDR3 DNA reads TGTGCCAGCAGTTCCGGCGGACAGAGCACAGATACGCAGTATTTT. This sequence encodes CASSSGGQSTDTQYF.

V and J are TRBV5-6 and TRBJ2-7; D remains ambiguous. Germline V gives CDR1 SGHDT, CDR2 YYEEEE. CDR3 size: 13 residues. V lost 4 bases and J lost 0, with 8 bases in between. CDR3 amino acids: CASSPVSSYEQYF. CDR3 DNA: TGTGCCAGCAGCCCCGTCAGCTCCTACGAGCAGTACTTC.

A note on this clone: This same CDR3 is encoded by further DNA sequences in the sample. This chain joins TRBV7-9 and TRBJ2-7, with TRBD2 matching over 14 bases. J lost 3 bases, V lost 4 bases, and 2 bases had no gene match. Germline CDR1 reads SEHNR; CDR2 reads FQNEAQ (reference sequence). The length of the CDR3 is 15 residues. This CDR3 is CASSSGTSGGYEQYF. The CDR3, as DNA: TGTGCCAGCAGCTCAGGGACTAGCGGGGGCTACGAGCAGTACTTC.

The chain combines TRBV19 with TRBJ1-2; D unclear. This CDR3 has 14 residues. Trimming shortened V by 6 bases and J by 3 bases, and 14 bases separated the two germline ends. Germline V gene sequence: CDR1 LNHDA, CDR2 SQIVND (reference sequence). CDR3 residues: CASSGPENYYGYTF. CDR3 DNA: TGTGCCAGTAGCGGACCGGAAAACTACTATGGCTACACCTTC.

The chain uses TRBV27 and TRBJ1-5; 8 positions match TRBD1. This CDR3 has 14 residues. V lost 5 bases to trimming and J lost 4 bases; unmatched junction nucleotides: 4. CDR1 is MNHEY, CDR2 SMNVEV, per germline (reference sequence). The CDR3 sequence: CASSLWTGNQPQHF. CDR3 in DNA: TGTGCCAGCAGTCTATGGACAGGGAATCAGCCCCAGCATTTT.

This clone was seen a few times. V is TRBV10-2 and J is TRBJ1-1; D possibly corresponds to TRBD1 (5 bases). CDR1 is WSHSY and CDR2 is SAAADI in the germline V gene. The germline V and J ends were trimmed by 7 bases and 3 bases, with 12 bases remaining between them. The CDR3 covers 13 residues. The CDR3 protein is CASTRGIDTEAFF. CDR3 sequence (DNA): TGCGCCAGCACAAGGGGAATTGACACTGAAGCTTTCTTT.

The chain couples TRBV9 to TRBJ2-3; weak D call: TRBD2 (5 bases). The ends were cut back, 8 bases at V and 5 bases at J, with 15 bases in the middle. The CDR3 length is 13 residues. Germline lookup yields CDR1 SGDLS and CDR2 YYNGEE. CDR3 protein: CASSAGQRDTQYF. The CDR3, as DNA: TGTGCCAGTTCGGCGGGCCAACGAGATACGCAGTATTTT.

The chain couples TRBV7-6 to TRBJ1-4; no definite D call. Trimming stripped 3 bases from V and 4 bases from J, with 15 bases between. The CDR3 runs to 16 residues. CDR1 is SGHVS and CDR2 is FNYEAQ in the germline V gene. The CDR3 loop is CASSFRLGVLNEKLFF. Here the CDR3 DNA reads TGTGCCAGCAGCTTCCGACTAGGTGTTCTTAATGAAAAACTGTTTTTT.

The chain links TRBV29-1 to TRBJ1-2; possible D gene TRBD1, 5 bases. The V gene's germline CDR1 is SQVTM and CDR2 ANQGSEA. The CDR3 loop spans 13 amino acids. V lost 7 bases and J 0 bases, leaving 12 bases between the germline ends. The CDR3 loop is CSAPTDPNYGYTF. As DNA, the CDR3 is TGCAGCGCACCGACAGACCCTAACTATGGCTACACCTTC.

The rearrangement joins TRBV7-8 to TRBJ2-3, with a possible D match to TRBD2 (7 bases). Germline CDR1 is SGHVS and CDR2 is FQNEAQ. This CDR3 has 15 residues. Trimming took 5 bases from V and 6 from J, leaving 18 bases between them. In DNA, the CDR3 is TGTGCCAGCAGCCCCGAGGGAGGGGGTATGGATACGCAGTATTTT. Translation gives CASSPEGGGMDTQYF.

The chain recombines TRBV12-5 with TRBJ1-1, with a weak D call TRBD1 (6 bases). With 7 bases removed from V and 5 bases from J, the gap between germline ends came to 14 bases. Germline V gene lookup returns CDR1 LGHNT and CDR2 FRNRAP. This CDR3 region has 13 residues. The CDR3 region is CASALTGRTEAFF. The CDR3 nucleotides are TGTGCTAGTGCCCTTACAGGGAGGACTGAAGCTTTCTTT.

The chain recombines TRBV27 with TRBJ2-3; D gene uncertain. The CDR3 sequence is 15 residues long. Germline V lookup: CDR1 MNHEY, CDR2 SMNVEV (reference sequence). V was trimmed by 3 bases and J by 0 bases, leaving 10 bases between them. The CDR3: CASSLTPASTDTQYF. As DNA, the CDR3 is TGTGCCAGCAGTTTGACACCCGCGAGCACAGATACGCAGTATTTT.

This clone was found a few times. The chain employs TRBV5-5 and TRBJ1-4; tentatively, D is TRBD1 (6 bases). Germline CDR1 is SGHKS and CDR2 is YYEKEE (reference sequence). The ends were cut back, 3 bases at V and 8 bases at J, with 14 bases in the middle. The length of the CDR3 is 14 residues. CDR3 in DNA: TGTGCCAGCAGCTGGGGACCCGGGGGCGAAAAACTGTTTTTT. It is translated as CASSWGPGGEKLFF.

The rearrangement uses TRBV2 and TRBJ2-7, with TRBD1 matching 10 bases. The V segment lost 8 bases and the J segment 4 bases; nucleotides outside the gene matches: 5. The CDR3 has 13 amino acids. CDR1 SNHLY and CDR2 FYNNEI come from the germline V gene. This CDR3 is CASRQGAEYEQYF. As DNA, the CDR3 is TGTGCCAGCCGACAGGGGGCTGAATACGAGCAGTACTTC.

In DNA form, the CDR3 reads TGTGCCAGCAGTTCCCCAGGGGAAGATGGGTATGGCTACACCTTC. Its protein is CASSSPGEDGYGYTF. The chain combines TRBV6-5 with TRBJ1-2; TRBD1 might be the D (6 bases). This CDR3 has 15 amino acids. V lost 4 bases to trimming and J lost 5 bases, with 17 bases between them. Germline CDR1 and CDR2: MNHEY and SVGAGI.

CDR3 region: CASSLGLAGGNEQFF. CDR3 nucleotide sequence: TGCGCCAGCAGCCTGGGACTAGCGGGGGGGAATGAGCAGTTCTTC. The chain employs TRBV5-1 and TRBJ2-1, with TRBD2 matching over 16 bases. This CDR3 spans 15 amino acids. V lost 4 bases to trimming and J lost 7 bases; unmatched junction nucleotides: 2. Per the germline V gene, CDR1 is SGHRS and CDR2 is YFSETQ.